The T cell receptor (beta chain) under discussion was sequenced for a study of cytomegalovirus exposure and HLA in healthy donors. Between the trimmed V and J ends, which lost 4 bases and 0 bases, there was a span of 10 bases. Germline lookup yields CDR1 SGHKS and CDR2 YYEKEE (reference sequence). This CDR3 spans 15 amino acids. Use of 60 Vbeta and 13 Jbeta primers characterized the PCR. Using immunoSEQ multiplex PCR, the repertoire was profiled, and TCRdb retains in-frame clones only, with some absent. Of approximately 150,000 clones in the sample, 76% were seen once. This sequence joins TRBV5-5 and TRBJ1-4; D gene unclear. The receptor comes from a middle-aged woman in good health and CMV-seronegative. Sequences were obtained from PBMCs. CDR3 region: CASSPPVATNEKLFF. Here the CDR3 DNA reads TGTGCCAGCAGCCCCCCCGTTGCAACTAATGAAAAACTGTTTTTT.